Sequencing of this T cell receptor beta chain was carried out in a study of Tregs in tolerant kidney transplant recipients. Study-level findings and limits: Activated donor B cell expansion appeared to reveal the most relevant donor-specific TCRbeta repertoire. No direct test of biological reproducibility was done here.

The CDR3 extends over 13 amino acids. With 4 bases removed from V and 0 bases from J, the gap between germline ends came to 9 bases. From germline, CDR1 is GTSNPN and CDR2 SVGIG (reference sequence). Unstimulated regulatory T cells (CD4+CD25+CD127-), CD4+CD25- non-regulatory cells, CD4 and CD8 cells were FACS-sorted from thawed PBMCs. Libraries were prepared by immunoSEQ multiplex PCR; TCRdb keeps only in-frame clonotypes and omits some of them. The sample lists about 240,000 clones, approximately 83% occurring once. Remarks on this clone: Its antigen is as yet unknown.

This sequence joins TRBV30 and TRBJ1-2; D is unresolved. The source of this sequence is a human donor in good health. Sequenced: CD4+ T cells from blood. The CDR3 protein is CAWTVGPNYGYTF. The CDR3 nucleotides are TGTGCCTGGACCGTGGGCCCTAACTATGGCTACACCTTC.